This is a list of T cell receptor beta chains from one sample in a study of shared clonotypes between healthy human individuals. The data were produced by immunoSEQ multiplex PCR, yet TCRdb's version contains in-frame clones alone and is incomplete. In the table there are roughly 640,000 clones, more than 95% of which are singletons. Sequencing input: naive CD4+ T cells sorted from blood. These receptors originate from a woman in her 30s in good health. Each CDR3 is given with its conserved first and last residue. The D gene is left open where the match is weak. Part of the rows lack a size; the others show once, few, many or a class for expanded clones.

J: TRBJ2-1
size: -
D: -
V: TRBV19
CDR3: CASSPGRHNEQFF
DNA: TGTGCCAGTAGCCCCGGGCGGCACAATGAGCAGTTCTTC

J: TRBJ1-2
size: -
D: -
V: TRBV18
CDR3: CASSSTFGDDYGYTF
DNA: TGTGCCAGCTCCTCCACGTTTGGGGACGACTATGGCTACACCTTC

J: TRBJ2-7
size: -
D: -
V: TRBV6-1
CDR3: CASSEVAGIYEQYF
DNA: TGTGCCAGCAGTGAAGTGGCCGGGATTTACGAGCAGTACTTC

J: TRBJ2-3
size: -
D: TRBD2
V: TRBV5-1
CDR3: CASSLEDMTSGSGADTQYF
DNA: TGCGCCAGCAGCTTGGAGGATATGACTAGCGGGAGTGGGGCAGATACGCAGTATTTT

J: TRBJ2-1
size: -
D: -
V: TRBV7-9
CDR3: CASSLAVGGSYNEQFF
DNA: TGTGCCAGCAGCTTAGCGGTCGGCGGCTCCTACAATGAGCAGTTCTTC

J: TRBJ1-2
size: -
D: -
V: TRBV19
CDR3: CASRRALQNYGYTF
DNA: TGTGCCAGTAGAAGGGCACTGCAAAACTATGGCTACACCTTC

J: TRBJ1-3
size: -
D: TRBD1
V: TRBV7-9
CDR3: CASSLGTVGGAGNTIYF
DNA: TGTGCCAGCAGCTTAGGAACTGTAGGGGGCGCCGGAAACACCATATATTTT

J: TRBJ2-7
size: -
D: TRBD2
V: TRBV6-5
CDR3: CASSYEASGSYEQYF
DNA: TGTGCCAGCAGTTACGAGGCTAGCGGTTCCTACGAGCAGTACTTC

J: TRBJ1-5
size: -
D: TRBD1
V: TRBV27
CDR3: CASSSRQGSNQPQHF
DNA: TGTGCCAGCAGTTCCCGACAGGGGAGCAATCAGCCCCAGCATTTT

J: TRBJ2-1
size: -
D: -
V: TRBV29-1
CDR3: CSVSQTFEQFF
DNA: TGCAGCGTTTCTCAGACTTTTGAGCAGTTCTTC

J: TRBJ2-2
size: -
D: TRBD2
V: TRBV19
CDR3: CASSSAGVGDTGELFF
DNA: TGTGCCAGTAGTTCGGCGGGAGTGGGCGACACCGGGGAGCTGTTTTTT

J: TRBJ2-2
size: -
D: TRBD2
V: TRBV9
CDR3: CASSVDLAGATGELFF
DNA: TGTGCCAGCAGCGTAGATCTAGCGGGAGCGACCGGGGAGCTGTTTTTT

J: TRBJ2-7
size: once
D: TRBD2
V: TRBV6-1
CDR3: CASSDQVAGDNEQYF
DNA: TGTGCCAGCAGTGATCAGGTAGCGGGAGATAACGAGCAGTACTTC

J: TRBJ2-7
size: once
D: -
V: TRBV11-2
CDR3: CASSWGLAADEQYF
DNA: TGTGCCAGCAGCTGGGGACTGGCGGCTGACGAGCAGTACTTC

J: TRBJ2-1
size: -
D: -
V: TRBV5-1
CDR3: CASSLLTANEQFF
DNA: TGCGCCAGCAGCTTGCTAACGGCCAATGAGCAGTTCTTC

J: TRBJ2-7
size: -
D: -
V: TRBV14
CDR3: CASSQERGVSYEQYF
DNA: TGTGCCAGCAGCCAAGAGAGAGGGGTCTCGTACGAGCAGTACTTC

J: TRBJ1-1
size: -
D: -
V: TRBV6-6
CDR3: CASSTGVNTEAFF
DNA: TGTGCCAGCAGTACGGGGGTCAACACTGAAGCTTTCTTT

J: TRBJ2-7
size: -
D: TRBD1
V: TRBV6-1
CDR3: CASRLHGQGAYEQYF
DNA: TGTGCCAGCAGGCTACACGGTCAGGGGGCATACGAGCAGTACTTC

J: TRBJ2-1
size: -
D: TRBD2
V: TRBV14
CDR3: CASSQDLAGDQFF
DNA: TGTGCCAGCAGCCAAGACCTAGCGGGAGATCAGTTCTTC

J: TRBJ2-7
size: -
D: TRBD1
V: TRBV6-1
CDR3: CASSLFGTGFAEQYF
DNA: TGTGCCAGCAGTCTCTTCGGGACAGGGTTTGCCGAGCAGTACTTC

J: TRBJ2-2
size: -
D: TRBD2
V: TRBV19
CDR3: CASSIVMGRGGTGELFF
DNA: TGTGCCAGTAGTATAGTAATGGGGAGGGGAGGCACCGGGGAGCTGTTTTTT

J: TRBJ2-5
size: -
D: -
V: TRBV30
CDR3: CAWSGHWDPETQYF
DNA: TGTGCCTGGAGTGGACACTGGGATCCGGAGACCCAGTACTTC

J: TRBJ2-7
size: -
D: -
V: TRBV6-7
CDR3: CASSYIPPAYRPYEQYF
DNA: TGTGCCAGCAGTTACATACCCCCCGCATACCGACCATACGAGCAGTACTTC

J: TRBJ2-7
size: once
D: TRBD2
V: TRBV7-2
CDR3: CASSLLPGLASPEQYF
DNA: TGTGCCAGCAGCCTCCTTCCGGGACTAGCGAGTCCCGAGCAGTACTTC

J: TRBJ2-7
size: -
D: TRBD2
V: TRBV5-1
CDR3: CASSLLAGSSYEQYF
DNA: TGCGCCAGCAGCCTCCTAGCGGGTAGCTCCTACGAGCAGTACTTC

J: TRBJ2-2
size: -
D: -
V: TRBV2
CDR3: CASSVVPRVGELFF
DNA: TGTGCCAGCTCCGTTGTCCCCCGCGTTGGGGAGCTGTTTTTT

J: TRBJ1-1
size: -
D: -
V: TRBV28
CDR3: CASSSRRGGREAFF
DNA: TGTGCCAGCAGTTCCCGTAGGGGCGGGAGGGAAGCTTTCTTT

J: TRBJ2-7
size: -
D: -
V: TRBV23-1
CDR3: CASSQSEPQGRLAGESDEQYF
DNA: TGCGCCAGCAGTCAATCGGAGCCACAGGGGCGTCTCGCGGGAGAAAGCGACGAGCAGTACTTC

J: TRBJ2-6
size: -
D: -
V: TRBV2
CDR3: CASSERDPGANVLTF
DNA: TGTGCCAGCAGTGAGCGGGACCCTGGGGCCAACGTCCTGACTTTC

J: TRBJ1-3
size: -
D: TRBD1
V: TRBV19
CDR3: CASSRDRGLGNTIYF
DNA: TGTGCCAGTAGCAGAGACAGGGGGCTCGGAAACACCATATATTTT

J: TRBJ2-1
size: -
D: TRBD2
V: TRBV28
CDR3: CASSASGRGNEQFF
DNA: TGTGCCAGCAGTGCTAGCGGGAGAGGTAATGAGCAGTTCTTC

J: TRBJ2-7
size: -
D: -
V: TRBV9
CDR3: CASSQLGGSYEQYF
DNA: TGTGCCAGCAGCCAATTGGGGGGCTCCTACGAGCAGTACTTC

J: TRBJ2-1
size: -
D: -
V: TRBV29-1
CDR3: CSVERGSSYNEQFF
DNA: TGCAGCGTTGAGCGGGGCAGCTCCTACAATGAGCAGTTCTTC

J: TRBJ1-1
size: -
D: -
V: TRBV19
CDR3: CASSIDPWESITEAFF
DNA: TGTGCCAGTAGTATAGATCCGTGGGAGTCCATAACTGAAGCTTTCTTT

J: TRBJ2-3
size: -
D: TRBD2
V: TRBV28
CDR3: CASRSSGSSDTQYF
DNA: TGTGCCAGCAGATCTAGCGGGAGCTCAGATACGCAGTATTTT

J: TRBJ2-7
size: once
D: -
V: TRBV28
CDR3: CASSTPDILSNEQYF
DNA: TGTGCCAGCAGTACCCCGGACATTCTGTCCAACGAGCAGTACTTC

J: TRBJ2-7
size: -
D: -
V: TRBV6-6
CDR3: CASSYNREDYEQYF
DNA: TGTGCCAGCAGTTATAACCGGGAAGACTACGAGCAGTACTTC

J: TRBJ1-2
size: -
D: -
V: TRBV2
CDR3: CASSAIKSGRHGYTF
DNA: TGTGCCAGCAGCGCCATTAAATCGGGACGCCATGGCTACACCTTC

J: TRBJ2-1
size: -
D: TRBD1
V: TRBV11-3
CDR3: CASSDGQGRWNEQFF
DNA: TGTGCCAGCAGCGACGGACAGGGAAGGTGGAATGAGCAGTTCTTC